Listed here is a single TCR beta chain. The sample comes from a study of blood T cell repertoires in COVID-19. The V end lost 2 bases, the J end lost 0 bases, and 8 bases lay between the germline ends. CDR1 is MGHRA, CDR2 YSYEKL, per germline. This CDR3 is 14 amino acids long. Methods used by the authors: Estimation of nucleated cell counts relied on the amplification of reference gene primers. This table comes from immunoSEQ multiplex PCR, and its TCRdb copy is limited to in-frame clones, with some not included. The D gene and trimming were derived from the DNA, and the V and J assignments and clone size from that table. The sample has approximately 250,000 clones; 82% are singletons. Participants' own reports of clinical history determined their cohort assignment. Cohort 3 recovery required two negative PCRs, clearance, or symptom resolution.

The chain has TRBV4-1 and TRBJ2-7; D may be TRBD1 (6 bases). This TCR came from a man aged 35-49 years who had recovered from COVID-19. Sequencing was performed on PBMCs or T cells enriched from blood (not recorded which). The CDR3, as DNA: TGCGCCAGCAGCCAATACAGGGCCTCCTACGAGCAGTACTTC. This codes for CASSQYRASYEQYF.